Below are 5 T cell receptor beta chains sequenced from a single sample in a study of technical replicates of blood from four donors. Sequencing used immunoSEQ multiplex PCR; TCRdb keeps in-frame clones, though not all of them. The table lists about 62,000 clones, 85% to 90% of them singletons, with 4.8% in the top ten. Sequences were obtained from PBMCs. Receptors were obtained from a human donor in good health. Some clones in this sample may be carry-over from other donors' samples.

The chain carries TRBV5-4 and TRBJ2-6, with no clear D. Germline V gene sequence: CDR1 SGHNT, CDR2 YYREEE (reference sequence). The CDR3 is made up of 15 amino acids. V was pared by 1 base and J by 1 base, with 6 bases between. CDR3: CASSLMSSGANVLTF. The DNA for the CDR3 is TGTGCCAGCAGCTTGATGAGTTCTGGGGCCAACGTCCTGACTTTC.

The chain carries TRBV5-6 and TRBJ1-2; 7 bases align to TRBD1. The CDR3 is 14 amino acids. CDR1 is SGHDT and CDR2 is YYEEEE in the germline V gene. Unmatched junction bases numbered 7, after V lost 0 bases and J lost 8 bases. CDR3 in amino acids: CASSLAKDRYGYTF. DNA of the CDR3: TGTGCCAGCAGCTTGGCCAAGGACAGGTACGGCTACACCTTC.

This clone was counted a single time. This sequence joins TRBV21-1 and TRBJ1-2. TRBV21-1 constitutes a pseudogene. The CDR3 extends over 12 amino acids. CDR3 nucleotides: TGTGCCAGCAGCAAAGGAGTTCTTGGCTACACCTTC. Amino acids: CASSKGVLGYTF.

V usage is TRBV10-3 and J usage is TRBJ1-1, with 12 bases identical to TRBD1. Germline CDR1 is ENHRY and CDR2 is SYGVKD. This CDR3 spans 15 amino acids. V lost 6 bases to trimming and J lost 5 bases; unmatched junction nucleotides: 7. The CDR3 region is CAIRGDRGRGTEAFF. The CDR3 bases are TGTGCCATCAGAGGGGACAGGGGGCGCGGGACTGAAGCTTTCTTT.

The J gene is TRBJ1-6, the V gene TRBV7-2; a weak D match, TRBD1 (5 bases). The CDR3 has 15 amino acids. In germline, CDR1 is SGHTA, CDR2 FQGNSA. V was cut by 1 base and J by 8 bases, with 12 bases left in between. CDR3 sequence: CASSLVGRAYSPLHF. The CDR3 DNA sequence: TGTGCCAGCAGCTTAGTCGGCAGGGCGTATTCACCCCTCCACTTT.